This T cell receptor beta chain was profiled in a study of OX40 agonist ivuxolimab in advanced cancers. V lost 6 bases, J lost 5 bases, and 7 bases stayed unmatched. CDR3 size: 14 residues. Germline V CDR1 and CDR2: MNHEY, SVGAGI. Samples of blood were obtained at baseline, on cycle 4 day 1, and on cycle 7 day 1. Profiled with immunoSEQ multiplex PCR; TCRdb holds only in-frame clones, not every one. The sample records fewer than 25,000 clones, 75% to 85% being singletons. Sequenced material: CD4+ or CD8+ T cells sorted from blood, taken in a trial of the OX40 agonist ivuxolimab. The clonotype was recovered from an adult with an advanced solid tumor such as melanoma, head and neck, liver or kidney cancer. The chain joins TRBV6-5 to TRBJ2-3; 8 bases are shared with TRBD2. CDR3 DNA: TGTGCCAGCAGCCGGGGGGGGCTTATAGATACGCAGTATTTT. Residues: CASSRGGLIDTQYF.